Listed here are 17 T cell receptor beta chains from one sample, sequenced in a study of cytomegalovirus exposure and HLA in healthy donors. A multiplex PCR was run with 60 Vbeta primers and 13 Jbeta primers. TCRdb's table, derived via immunoSEQ multiplex PCR, lists solely in-frame clones and lacks some. The sample includes some 99,000 clones, around 81% seen only once; the top ten take less than 2.5%. The specimen was PBMCs. The receptors were gathered from a woman between 25 and 40 years old in good health and CMV-seronegative.

The V call is TRBV5-5, the J call TRBJ1-5; 7 bases align to TRBD1. J was trimmed by 3 bases and V by 2 bases; bases with no gene match: 8. The CDR3 loop spans 16 amino acids. Germline values: CDR1 SGHKS, CDR2 YYEKEE (reference sequence). CDR3 in DNA: TGTGCCAGCAGCTTATGGACAGGCCTACTCAATCAGCCCCAGCATTTT. This sequence encodes CASSLWTGLLNQPQHF.

The chain carries TRBV2 and TRBJ2-7; 8 nucleotides align to TRBD2. Germline V gene lookup returns CDR1 SNHLY and CDR2 FYNNEI. V shed 7 bases and J 0 bases; nucleotides not matched to a gene: 2. The CDR3 is 13 residues long. The CDR3 region is CASKTSGSYEQYF. The CDR3 nucleotides read TGTGCCAGCAAAACTAGCGGCTCCTACGAGCAGTACTTC.

The V and J genes are TRBV11-2 and TRBJ2-7; 8 bases match TRBD2. V was clipped by 6 bases and J by 6 bases; unmatched bases: 7. The CDR3 is 13 amino acids. Germline CDR1 and CDR2: SGHAT and FQNNGV. CDR3 in DNA: TGTGCCAGCAGTTTGACTAGCGAGCTCGAGCAGTACTTC. Its translation is CASSLTSELEQYF.

V is TRBV5-1 and J is TRBJ2-1, with a possible D match to TRBD2 (6 bases). Germline V CDR1 and CDR2: SGHRS, YFSETQ. V lost 4 bases, J lost 5 bases, and 19 bases lay in between. The CDR3 is made up of 16 amino acids. CDR3 DNA sequence: TGCGCCAGCAGCAGAACGCTAGCGTTCCCCCACAATGAGCAGTTCTTC. It specifies CASSRTLAFPHNEQFF.

The chain employs TRBV30 and TRBJ1-1; possibly TRBD1 for D (6 bases). Germline CDR1 and CDR2: GTSNPN and SVGIG (reference sequence). V lost 4 bases, J lost 3 bases, and 18 bases lay in between. The CDR3 totals 15 residues. CDR3 nucleotides: TGTGCCTGGATCCGTCAACAGGGATCGGACACTGAAGCTTTCTTT. Its translation: CAWIRQQGSDTEAFF.

The chain uses TRBV5-4 and TRBJ2-3; D not certain. The CDR3 has 12 residues. Germline CDR1 and CDR2: SGHNT and YYREEE (reference sequence). V lost 4 bases, J lost 1 base, and 4 bases lay in between. The CDR3 DNA is TGTGCCAGCAGCCCTCGCACAGATACGCAGTATTTT. This codes for CASSPRTDTQYF. Supplemented by reference TRBV5-4 and TRBJ2-3, the full variable domain reads ETGVTQSPTHLIKTRGQQVTLRCSSQSGHNTVSWYQQALGQGPQFIFQYYREEENGRGNFPPRFSGLQFPNYSSELNVNALELDDSALYLCASSPRTDTQYFGPGTRLTVL.

The CDR3 loop is CASSSWTGLGTEAFF. CDR3 nucleotide sequence: TGTGCCAGCAGCTCCTGGACAGGTTTAGGGACTGAAGCTTTCTTT. The gene calls are TRBV7-8 and TRBJ1-1; TRBD1 matches at 7 bases. CDR3 length: 15 residues. The junction had 10 bases not matched to a gene; V was cut back by 4 bases and J by 5 bases. Germline-derived CDR1 and CDR2 are SGHVS and FQNEAQ.

CDR3 in DNA: TGTGCCAGTACAAATAGCAATCAGCCCCAGCATTTT. Translated, it gives CASTNSNQPQHF. The chain is built from TRBV2 and TRBJ1-5; D remains ambiguous. Per the germline V gene, CDR1 is SNHLY and CDR2 is FYNNEI. Trimming cost V 9 bases and J 0 bases, with 6 bases left between them. The CDR3 is made up of 12 amino acids.

The gene calls are TRBV6-1 and TRBJ2-5, with 11 bases that match TRBD2. Gene TRBJ2-7 matches the end of the DNA better, so the J call may be wrong. This CDR3 has 14 amino acids. Germline V gives CDR1 MNHNS, CDR2 SASEGT. The CDR3 loop reads CASSGPGLADEQYF. CDR3 bases: TGTGCCAGCAGTGGCCCGGGACTAGCGGACGAGCAGTACTTC.

The chain combines TRBV12-5 with TRBJ1-1; tentative D call: TRBD1 (6 bases). Germline CDR1 is LGHNT and CDR2 is FRNRAP. The CDR3 consists of 14 residues. The ends were cut back, 0 bases at V and 4 bases at J, with 9 bases in the middle. The DNA for the CDR3 is TGTGCTAGTGGTTTGGTGGGGGGGGCCACTGAAGCTTTCTTT. This sequence encodes CASGLVGGATEAFF.

This chain's CDR3 is CASSLMGQADSPLHF. The CDR3 region has the DNA TGTGCCAGCAGCCTAATGGGACAGGCCGATTCACCCCTCCACTTT. The chain uses TRBV7-3 and TRBJ1-6; 8 bases agree with TRBD1. The length of the CDR3 is 15 residues. The germline V gene encodes CDR1 SGHTA and CDR2 FQGTGA. Trimming cost V 5 bases and J 8 bases; bases outside gene matches: 8.

This clone came up once. CDR3 loop: CASSLGSGARGETQYF. The DNA for the CDR3 is TGTGCCAGCAGCTTAGGGAGCGGGGCGCGGGGGGAGACCCAGTACTTC. The chain employs TRBV7-2 and TRBJ2-5; 7 nucleotides line up with TRBD2. The CDR3 spans 16 residues. V lost 1 base, J lost 5 bases, and 10 bases stayed unmatched. Germline CDR1 is SGHTA and CDR2 is FQGNSA.

The CDR3 is CASSLRLAPGEAFF. The CDR3 DNA follows: TGTGCCAGCAGCTTGAGGTTGGCGCCGGGGGAAGCTTTCTTT. This chain links TRBV5-5 with TRBJ1-1; D is unresolved. Germline values: CDR1 SGHKS, CDR2 YYEKEE (reference sequence). This CDR3 is 14 amino acids long. The V gene lost 1 base and the J gene lost 8 bases, with 15 bases spanning the gap.

The CDR3 here is CASSPRQGASSAEQYF. The CDR3 DNA reads TGTGCCAGCAGCCCGAGACAGGGGGCTAGCTCCGCCGAGCAGTACTTC. The chain has TRBV11-2 and TRBJ2-7; 10 bases align to TRBD1. The CDR3 is 16 amino acids. J gave up 6 bases and V 5 bases, and 13 bases lay outside the gene matches. Germline V gene data show CDR1 as SGHAT and CDR2 as FQNNGV.

This clone was seen once. The rearrangement links TRBV19 to TRBJ2-3; 7 bases are shared with TRBD2. The germline V gene has CDR1 LNHDA and CDR2 SQIVND (reference sequence). This CDR3 is 15 amino acids long. V lost 4 bases and J lost 1; bases outside the gene matches: 5. The CDR3 protein is CASSTLAGGTDTQYF. The CDR3 DNA reads as TGTGCCAGTAGTACCTTGGCGGGAGGCACAGATACGCAGTATTTT.

The J gene is TRBJ2-3, the V gene TRBV9, with D maybe TRBD2 (5 bases). The germline V gene encodes CDR1 SGDLS and CDR2 YYNGEE. The CDR3 spans 16 residues. V was cut by 0 bases and J by 3 bases, with 14 bases left in between. The CDR3 DNA reads TGTGCCAGCAGCGTAGGGGAGCGAGATGGGACAGATACGCAGTATTTT. It translates to CASSVGERDGTDTQYF. The variable domain in full, with the rest retrieved from reference TRBV9 and TRBJ2-3, is DSGVTQTPKHLITATGQRVTLRCSPRSGDLSVYWYQQSLDQGLQFLIQYYNGEERAKGNILERFSAQQFPDLHSELNLSSLELGDSALYFCASSVGERDGTDTQYFGPGTRLTVL.

The V call is TRBV7-3, the J call TRBJ2-5, with D tentatively TRBD1 (6 bases). The V gene lost 5 bases and the J gene lost 2 bases, with 9 bases spanning the gap. Germline V gives CDR1 SGHTA, CDR2 FQGTGA. The CDR3 runs 13 residues. The CDR3 here is CASSRQAQETQYF. The CDR3, as DNA: TGTGCCAGCAGCCGACAGGCTCAAGAGACCCAGTACTTC.